This TCR beta chain was observed in a study of blood T cell repertoires in COVID-19. Study as a whole: The United States, Italy and Spain provided the acute and convalescent COVID-19 samples. PBMCs, B-cell-depleted T cells, or T cells provided the cDNA or gDNA that made up the material.

TCRdb's table, derived via immunoSEQ multiplex PCR, lists solely in-frame clones and lacks some. The data show 300,000 to 350,000 clones, roughly 90% seen once. The source of this sequence is a woman in her thirties with COVID-19, enrolled during active disease. Sequences were obtained from peripheral blood.

CDR3 protein: CASSATGQRGNQPQHF. The CDR3 region has the DNA TGTGCCAGTAGTGCTACGGGACAACGGGGCAATCAGCCCCAGCATTTT. The gene calls are TRBV19 and TRBJ1-5; weak D call: TRBD1 (6 bases). The CDR3 runs to 16 residues. With 5 bases removed from V and 2 bases from J, the gap between germline ends came to 16 bases. Germline lookup yields CDR1 LNHDA and CDR2 SQIVND (reference sequence).